What follows are 32 T cell receptor beta chains derived from one specimen sequenced in a study of blood T cell repertoires in COVID-19. Sequencing was performed with immunoSEQ multiplex PCR; in TCRdb, only in-frame clones are kept and a portion is missing. This table holds more than 85,000 clones, about 90% found once. The sequenced sample consisted of peripheral blood. These receptors came from a man in his forties or fifties with active COVID-19.

The chain has TRBV14 and TRBJ2-3; possible D gene TRBD2, 5 bases. The length of the CDR3 is 15 residues. The V end was cut by 4 bases, the J end by 2 bases, with 13 bases between. Germline CDR1 and CDR2: SGHDN and FVKESK. The chain's CDR3 is CASSRVDSATDTQYF. The CDR3 DNA reads TGTGCCAGCAGCCGGGTGGACTCGGCCACAGATACGCAGTATTTT.

The chain combines TRBV10-2 with TRBJ2-1; D gene ambiguous. The CDR3 is made up of 11 amino acids. V was trimmed by 2 bases and J by 9 bases, leaving 5 bases between them. Looked up from germline, CDR1 is WSHSY and CDR2 is SAAADI. The CDR3 is CASSEEVEQFF. The CDR3 DNA reads TGCGCCAGCAGTGAGGAGGTTGAGCAGTTCTTC.

This chain links TRBV9 with TRBJ2-2; TRBD1 might be the D (5 bases). Germline CDR1 SGDLS, CDR2 YYNGEE. The CDR3 consists of 14 residues. The V end lost 0 bases, the J end lost 5 bases, and 8 bases lay between the germline ends. The CDR3 region has the DNA TGTGCCAGCAGCGTAGGACAGACTACCGGGGAGCTGTTTTTT. Encoded protein: CASSVGQTTGELFF. The entire variable domain, with the rest obtained from reference TRBV9 and TRBJ2-2, is as follows: DSGVTQTPKHLITATGQRVTLRCSPRSGDLSVYWYQQSLDQGLQFLIQYYNGEERAKGNILERFSAQQFPDLHSELNLSSLELGDSALYFCASSVGQTTGELFFGEGSRLTVL.

The V gene is TRBV5-8, the J gene TRBJ1-1, with 7 positions matching TRBD1. Germline V gives CDR1 SGHTS, CDR2 YDEGEE. The CDR3 spans 19 residues. With V trimmed by 4 bases and J by 2 bases, 20 bases remained unmatched. DNA of the CDR3: TGTGCCAGCAGCCGCTCCAGACAGGGATTGAGGCTTGGAAACACTGAAGCTTTCTTT. It is translated as CASSRSRQGLRLGNTEAFF.

Regarding this clone: Other nucleotide sequences in the sample specify the same CDR3. The V call is TRBV24-1, the J call TRBJ2-2; TRBD2 matches at 11 bases. Germline loops: CDR1 KGHDR, CDR2 SFDVKD. This CDR3 is 16 amino acids long. After removal of 4 bases from V and 1 base from J, the junction contained 1 base not matched to a gene. CDR3 loop: CATSDTSGGNTGELFF. DNA of the CDR3: TGTGCCACCAGTGACACTAGCGGGGGGAACACCGGGGAGCTGTTTTTT.

The CDR3 spells CASSPAGGIGTTNEKLFF. For the CDR3, the DNA is TGTGCCAGCAGCCCAGCGGGGGGGATCGGGACAACTAATGAAAAACTGTTTTTT. The chain combines TRBV3-1 (or the pseudogene TRBV3-2) with TRBJ1-4; D is perhaps TRBD1 (5 bases). Between the trimmed V and J ends, which lost 4 bases and 0 bases, there was a span of 18 bases. Germline CDR1 and CDR2: LGHDT and YNNKEL (reference sequence). The CDR3 is made up of 18 amino acids.

The chain is built from TRBV5-6 and TRBJ1-5; 7 nucleotides line up with TRBD1. CDR3 size: 16 residues. Germline CDR1 is SGHDT and CDR2 is YYEEEE. Trimming cost V 4 bases and J 4 bases; bases outside gene matches: 11. The CDR3 protein is CASSAFKGTANQPQHF. The CDR3 nucleotides read TGTGCCAGCAGCGCGTTTAAGGGGACAGCTAATCAGCCCCAGCATTTT.

The chain links TRBV10-3 to TRBJ1-2, with unresolved D. V was cut by 4 bases and J by 3 bases, with 12 bases left in between. The CDR3 has 14 amino acids. The germline CDR1 and CDR2 sequences are ENHRY and SYGVKD. The CDR3: CAISGGDFDYGYTF. CDR3 DNA: TGTGCCATCAGTGGCGGAGACTTCGACTATGGCTACACCTTC.

The gene calls are TRBV5-6 and TRBJ2-1; weak D call: TRBD2 (6 bases). This CDR3 is built from 16 residues. Trimming stripped 7 bases from V and 8 bases from J, with 25 bases between. Germline V gene lookup returns CDR1 SGHDT and CDR2 YYEEEE. CDR3 in amino acids: CASLLWSGGKWYEQFF. The DNA of the CDR3 is TGTGCCAGCCTACTCTGGTCTGGCGGGAAATGGTATGAGCAGTTCTTC.

The J gene is TRBJ1-1, the V gene TRBV5-4; no definite D call. Germline V CDR1 and CDR2: SGHNT, YYREEE (reference sequence). This CDR3 spans 12 amino acids. Trimming removed 4 bases from V and 5 bases from J, with 9 bases in between. CDR3 region: CASSLLATEAFF. The CDR3 region has the DNA TGTGCCAGCAGCCTTTTGGCTACTGAAGCTTTCTTT.

J is TRBJ2-7 and V is TRBV15, with 11 bases aligning to TRBD2. V was pared by 0 bases and J by 2 bases, with 15 bases of the junction left unmatched. CDR1 and CDR2 from the germline V gene are LNHNV and YYDKDF (reference sequence). The CDR3 consists of 20 residues. The CDR3: CATSRDLVAGLAGTPYEQYF. The CDR3 DNA sequence: TGTGCCACCAGCAGAGATCTAGTTGCCGGACTAGCGGGTACACCCTACGAGCAGTACTTC.

The J gene is TRBJ2-7, the V gene TRBV2; 9 positions match TRBD2. V was pared by 2 bases and J by 5 bases, with 13 bases of the junction left unmatched. This CDR3 comprises 17 residues. CDR1 and CDR2 from the germline V gene are SNHLY and FYNNEI. In DNA, the CDR3 is TGTGCCAGCAGTGAAAGGTGGGCTAGCGGGGTGAAGGACGAGCAGTACTTC. Amino acid sequence: CASSERWASGVKDEQYF.

The chain employs TRBV11-1 and TRBJ2-3; no clear D. The CDR3 spans 16 residues. Looked up from germline, CDR1 is SGHAT and CDR2 is FQDESV (reference sequence). The V gene lost 3 bases and the J gene lost 2 bases, with 15 bases spanning the gap. The DNA for the CDR3 is TGTGCCAGCAGCTTCGGAGTGACGCAGAACACAGATACGCAGTATTTT. Protein: CASSFGVTQNTDTQYF.

This chain joins TRBV19 and TRBJ1-2; D might be TRBD1 (6 bases). Per germline, CDR1 LNHDA and CDR2 SQIVND (reference sequence). The CDR3 loop spans 15 amino acids. Trimming took off 1 base at V and 4 bases at J, with 13 bases between the two ends. The CDR3 DNA follows: TGTGCCAGTAGTATAGGGGCAGGGGCCTTCTATGGCTACACCTTC. Encoded protein: CASSIGAGAFYGYTF. Full variable domain (outside the CDR3, taken from reference TRBV19 and TRBJ1-2): DGGITQSPKYLFRKEGQNVTLSCEQNLNHDAMYWYRQDPGQGLRLIYYSQIVNDFQKGDIAEGYSVSREKKESFPLTVTSAQKNPTAFYLCASSIGAGAFYGYTFGSGTRLTVV.

V and J are TRBV30 and TRBJ1-2; TRBD1 agrees at 7 bases. This CDR3 contains 15 residues. J gave up 3 bases and V 2 bases, and 9 bases lay outside the gene matches. CDR1 is GTSNPN and CDR2 is SVGIG in the germline V gene (reference sequence). CDR3 loop: CAWSTPGQTYYGYTF. The CDR3, as DNA: TGTGCCTGGAGTACCCCGGGACAGACCTACTATGGCTACACCTTC.

The chain uses TRBV5-5 and TRBJ1-5, with unresolved D. The length of the CDR3 is 15 residues. Trimming shortened V by 4 bases and J by 0 bases, and 11 bases separated the two germline ends. Looked up from germline, CDR1 is SGHKS and CDR2 is YYEKEE (reference sequence). CDR3 residues: CASSPGGNSNQPQHF. The DNA for the CDR3 is TGTGCCAGCAGCCCCGGAGGAAATAGCAATCAGCCCCAGCATTTT.

This clone was picked up a small number of times. The rearrangement uses TRBV20-1 and TRBJ1-1, with a possible D match to TRBD1 (5 bases). CDR3 size: 11 residues. The germline V gene has CDR1 DFQATT and CDR2 SNEGSKA (reference sequence). CDR3 amino acids: CRGGVGTEAFF. In DNA form, the CDR3 reads TGCAGGGGGGGTGTGGGGACTGAAGCTTTCTTT.

V is TRBV24-1 and J is TRBJ2-1, with TRBD2 matching over 7 bases. The germline V gene encodes CDR1 KGHDR and CDR2 SFDVKD. V lost 2 bases and J lost 6; bases outside the gene matches: 12. This CDR3 has 17 residues. The CDR3 reads CATSDSGGPASLNEQFF. The DNA of the CDR3 is TGTGCCACCAGTGATTCGGGAGGCCCGGCTTCTCTCAATGAGCAGTTCTTC.

This chain joins TRBV5-4 and TRBJ1-1; D is uncertain. V shed 8 bases and J shed 7 bases, with 24 bases lying between them. Germline-derived CDR1 and CDR2 are SGHNT and YYREEE (reference sequence). The CDR3 is 15 residues long. CDR3 bases: TGTGCCAGTGGTTGGGGTGGGAGACAAGACCTTGAAGCTTTCTTT. Translated, it gives CASGWGGRQDLEAFF. The entire variable domain, with the rest obtained from reference TRBV5-4 and TRBJ1-1, is as follows: ETGVTQSPTHLIKTRGQQVTLRCSSQSGHNTVSWYQQALGQGPQFIFQYYREEENGRGNFPPRFSGLQFPNYSSELNVNALELDDSALYLCASGWGGRQDLEAFFGQGTRLTVV.

The chain couples TRBV11-2 to TRBJ2-5; 11 bases align to TRBD2. The CDR3 is 15 residues long. V lost 5 bases, J lost 6 bases, and 8 bases stayed unmatched. CDR1 is SGHAT, CDR2 FQNNGV, per germline. CDR3: CASSAIAGGLKTQYF. The CDR3, as DNA: TGTGCCAGCAGCGCCATAGCGGGGGGGTTGAAGACCCAGTACTTC.

In its sample, this clone was seen a few times. V usage is TRBV11-2 and J usage is TRBJ1-1, with D tentatively TRBD1 (5 bases). The germline CDR1 and CDR2 sequences are SGHAT and FQNNGV. This CDR3 has 15 residues. Deletions cut 1 base from V and 4 bases from J, with 13 bases between. CDR3 residues: CASSLATGRGTEAFF. In DNA, the CDR3 is TGTGCCAGCAGCTTAGCTACAGGAAGGGGCACTGAAGCTTTCTTT.

The chain carries TRBV6-1 and TRBJ1-1, with a possible D match to TRBD1 (5 bases). CDR1 and CDR2 from the germline V gene are MNHNS and SASEGT. The CDR3 has 14 amino acids. The V gene lost 2 bases and the J gene lost 5 bases, with 12 bases spanning the gap. CDR3 nucleotide sequence: TGTGCCAGCAGTGAACTGGGGGGGTATACTGAAGCTTTCTTT. Protein product: CASSELGGYTEAFF.

J is TRBJ1-1 and V is TRBV5-4, with 9 bases lining up with TRBD1. This CDR3 contains 15 residues. Looked up from germline, CDR1 is SGHNT and CDR2 is YYREEE (reference sequence). The trim removed 1 base at V and 4 bases at J, leaving 5 bases unmatched. This chain's CDR3 is CASSLIGTGPTEAFF. CDR3 DNA sequence: TGTGCCAGCAGCTTGATTGGGACAGGGCCCACTGAAGCTTTCTTT.

V usage is TRBV9 and J usage is TRBJ2-7; D is ambiguous. The CDR3 loop spans 14 amino acids. Per the germline V gene, CDR1 is SGDLS and CDR2 is YYNGEE. V lost 0 bases to trimming and J lost 0 bases, with 7 bases between them. CDR3 sequence reads: CASSVGFSSYEQYF. CDR3 DNA: TGTGCCAGCAGCGTAGGTTTCAGCTCCTACGAGCAGTACTTC. Supplemented by reference TRBV9 and TRBJ2-7, the full variable domain reads DSGVTQTPKHLITATGQRVTLRCSPRSGDLSVYWYQQSLDQGLQFLIQYYNGEERAKGNILERFSAQQFPDLHSELNLSSLELGDSALYFCASSVGFSSYEQYFGPGTRLTVT.

This clone was detected only once. The chain carries TRBV6-5 and TRBJ2-7; 8 bases agree with TRBD2. J was trimmed by 9 bases and V by 11 bases; bases with no gene match: 12. CDR1 MNHEY and CDR2 SVGAGI come from the germline V gene. The CDR3 loop spans 12 amino acids. This CDR3 is CASRAGGSVQYF. In nucleotides, the CDR3 is TGTGCCTCCCGCGCGGGGGGCTCAGTGCAGTACTTC.

The chain combines TRBV6-5 with TRBJ2-4, with 14 bases that match TRBD2. The CDR3 has 15 amino acids. Germline CDR1 is MNHEY and CDR2 is SVGAGI. The V and J ends lost 6 bases and 8 bases, in that order; junction bases with no gene match: 6. In DNA, the CDR3 is TGTGCCAGCAGGCAGACTAGCGGGGGGGCGTACATTCAGTACTTC. Protein sequence: CASRQTSGGAYIQYF.

Of note for this clone: Other DNA sequences in the same sample also yield this CDR3. The chain has TRBV18 and TRBJ2-3; D is undetermined. V was shortened by 0 bases and J by 3 bases, with 4 bases between the two germline ends. Germline V gene lookup returns CDR1 KGHSH and CDR2 LQKENI. The CDR3 consists of 13 residues. As DNA, the CDR3 is TGTGCCAGCTCACCACCTTCAACAGATACGCAGTATTTT. Translated: CASSPPSTDTQYF.

The V call is TRBV7-8, the J call TRBJ1-4; D possibly corresponds to TRBD1 (6 bases). The CDR3 is 15 residues long. V gave up 5 bases and J gave up 7 bases, with 17 bases separating them. CDR1 SGHVS and CDR2 FQNEAQ come from the germline V gene. Here the CDR3 DNA reads TGTGCCAGCAGCCCTCAACTCGGGACAAGTGAAAAACTGTTTTTT. It specifies CASSPQLGTSEKLFF.

This rearrangement joins TRBV11-2 to TRBJ2-7, with D possibly TRBD1 on 5 matching bases. The CDR3 contains 16 residues. Germline CDR1 reads SGHAT; CDR2 reads FQNNGV. V was pared by 2 bases and J by 4 bases, with 18 bases between. The CDR3 reads CASSLLGPIERYEQYF. The CDR3 DNA reads as TGTGCCAGCAGCTTATTGGGGCCGATCGAAAGGTACGAGCAGTACTTC.

This chain connects TRBV6-5 to TRBJ2-3; TRBD2 is a possible D gene (5 bases). The V end was cut by 7 bases, the J end by 1 base, with 15 bases between. This CDR3 contains 15 residues. Germline V gene data show CDR1 as MNHEY and CDR2 as SVGAGI. The CDR3 loop reads CASTPFRGRTDTQYF. CDR3 bases: TGTGCCAGCACCCCCTTTAGAGGGCGCACAGATACGCAGTATTTT.

Note on this clone: At the DNA level, this CDR3 is encoded by other sequences in the same sample as well. The chain employs TRBV18 and TRBJ1-1; TRBD1 matches 7 bases. CDR3 length: 14 residues. The trim removed 6 bases at V and 2 bases at J, leaving 6 bases unmatched. Germline V gene sequence: CDR1 KGHSH, CDR2 LQKENI. Here the CDR3 DNA reads TGTGCCAGCTCCCCTAGGACAGGCAACACTGAAGCTTTCTTT. Encoded protein: CASSPRTGNTEAFF.

The chain joins TRBV12-3 or TRBV12-4 to TRBJ1-4; no reliable D call. The CDR3 extends over 13 amino acids. V was pared by 5 bases and J by 9 bases, with 13 bases between. CDR3 region: CASSPTSSKKLFF. The CDR3 DNA reads as TGTGCCAGCAGTCCTACTTCATCGAAAAAACTGTTTTTT.